This is a list of T cell receptor beta chains from one sample in a study of regulatory T cells in long-lasting Graves disease. TCRdb ran MiXCR on the multiplex PCR reads and lists one entry per CDR3 protein. The table records over 350,000 distinct CDR3 sequences, around 15% of them present only once. These data are also associated with another study on T cells in Graves' hyperthyroidism and ophthalmopathy.

The specimen comprised peripheral blood mononuclear cells (PBMCs), sampled at new diagnosis, from a patient treated with antithyroid drugs. The receptors originated from a woman aged 50 to 60 with Graves disease. Both conserved end residues are part of each CDR3. Each record gives: J gene, D gene, V gene, clone size, CDR3 protein, CDR3 DNA. A D gene is named only where the DNA matches it firmly. Clone size appears in some rows only: once, few, many, or a class for an expanded clone.

TRBJ2-1 - TRBV10-2 - CASSESSSTGYSYNEQFF TGCGCCAGCAGTGAGTCTAGCTCGACAGGCTACTCCTACAATGAGCAGTTCTTC
TRBJ2-7 - TRBV3-1 many CASSQVAGLGEQYF TGTGCCAGCAGCCAAGTCGCGGGGTTGGGCGAGCAGTACTTC
TRBJ2-1 TRBD2 TRBV9 many CASSVHSGRRSSYNEQFF TGTGCCAGCAGCGTCCATAGCGGGAGGCGTTCCTCCTACAATGAGCAGTTCTTC
TRBJ2-5 TRBD2 TRBV6-1 many CASSPSQRELRETQYF TGTGCCAGCAGTCCCTCCCAGCGGGAATTACGGGAGACCCAGTACTTC
TRBJ2-3 TRBD1 TRBV5-1 few CASSSTGSRTDTQYF TGCGCCAGCAGCTCGACAGGGTCCCGCACAGATACGCAGTATTTT
TRBJ2-1 - TRBV14 - CASSQVVEQFF TGTGCCAGCAGCCAAGTTGTTGAGCAGTTCTTC
TRBJ2-4 TRBD2 TRBV27 - CASRTLADLAKNIQYF TGTGCCAGCAGAACTCTAGCGGACCTAGCCAAAAACATTCAGTACTTC
TRBJ2-5 - TRBV3-1 few CASSQDRGRGSLAAGTQYF TGTGCCAGCAGCCAAGACCGGGGTAGGGGAAGTTTGGCCGCCGGGACCCAGTACTTC
TRBJ2-7 TRBD2 TRBV29-1 few CSVVLARPYEQYF TGCAGCGTTGTACTAGCGAGACCCTACGAGCAGTACTTC
TRBJ2-4 - TRBV7-8 many CASSSRWGDIQYF TGTGCCAGCAGCTCGAGATGGGGGGACATTCAGTACTTC
TRBJ2-7 - TRBV3-1 - CASSQVGPQYF TGTGCCAGCAGCCAAGTCGGACCGCAGTACTTC
TRBJ1-2 TRBD1 TRBV28 many CASSGRGTGNYGYTF TGTGCCAGCAGTGGGCGAGGGACAGGGAACTATGGCTACACCTTC
TRBJ2-2 - TRBV2 few CASSEAGFVWSGELFF TGTGCCAGCAGTGAAGCAGGTTTTGTGTGGTCCGGGGAGCTGTTTTTT
TRBJ2-3 - TRBV28 many CASSPSPAGHTDTQYF TGTGCCAGCAGCCCCTCACCGGCAGGCCACACAGATACGCAGTATTTT
TRBJ2-5 - TRBV28 many CASSLAGGLRETQYF TGTGCCAGCAGTTTGGCAGGGGGGTTAAGGGAGACCCAGTACTTC